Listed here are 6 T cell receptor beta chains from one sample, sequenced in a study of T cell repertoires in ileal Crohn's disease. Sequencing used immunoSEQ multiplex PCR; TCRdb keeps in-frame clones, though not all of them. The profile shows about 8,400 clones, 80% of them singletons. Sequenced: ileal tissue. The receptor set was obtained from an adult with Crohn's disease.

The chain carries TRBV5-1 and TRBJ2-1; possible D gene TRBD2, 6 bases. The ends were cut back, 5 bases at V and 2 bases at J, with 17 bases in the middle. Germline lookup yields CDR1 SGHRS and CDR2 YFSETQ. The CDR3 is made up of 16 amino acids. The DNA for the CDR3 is TGCGCCAGCAGACGGGAAAGCGGGCCGACCTACAATGAGCAGTTCTTC. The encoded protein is CASRRESGPTYNEQFF.

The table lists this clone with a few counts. The CDR3 coding sequence is TGTGCCAGCAGCTTCACTCCGGACGGTGGAAACACCATATATTTT. Translating it yields CASSFTPDGGNTIYF. The chain has TRBV7-9 and TRBJ1-3; D not resolved. Trimming pared 3 bases from V and 3 bases from J, leaving 12 bases between. The CDR3 is made up of 15 amino acids. The germline V gene has CDR1 SEHNR and CDR2 FQNEAQ (reference sequence).

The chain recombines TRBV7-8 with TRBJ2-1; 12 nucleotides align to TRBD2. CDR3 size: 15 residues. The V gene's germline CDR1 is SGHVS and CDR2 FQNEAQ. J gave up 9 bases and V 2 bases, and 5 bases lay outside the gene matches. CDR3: CASSLLTSGSSEQFF. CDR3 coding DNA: TGTGCCAGCAGCTTACTGACTAGCGGGAGTAGTGAGCAGTTCTTC.

As DNA, the CDR3 is TGCGCCAGCAGCCAAGATCACTCAGCGGGAGTCCCGAACACCGGGGAGCTGTTTTTT. It encodes CASSQDHSAGVPNTGELFF. The V and J genes are TRBV4-3 and TRBJ2-2, with 8 bases lining up with TRBD2. CDR3 length: 19 residues. The germline V gene has CDR1 LGHNA and CDR2 YSLEER. Trimming took 0 bases from V and 0 from J; bases not matched to a gene: 9.

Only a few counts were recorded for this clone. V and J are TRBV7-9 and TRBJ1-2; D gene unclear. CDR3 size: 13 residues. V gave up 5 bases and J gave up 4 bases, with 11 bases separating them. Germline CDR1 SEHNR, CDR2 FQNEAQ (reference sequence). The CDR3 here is CASSTDGIYGYTF. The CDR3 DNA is TGTGCCAGCAGCACTGACGGTATCTATGGCTACACCTTC.

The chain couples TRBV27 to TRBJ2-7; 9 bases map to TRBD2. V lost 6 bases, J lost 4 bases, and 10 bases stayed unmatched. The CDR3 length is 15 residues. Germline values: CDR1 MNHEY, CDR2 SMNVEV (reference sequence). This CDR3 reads CASRPISSGKYEQYF. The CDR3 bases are TGTGCCAGCAGACCTATATCTAGCGGGAAATACGAGCAGTACTTC.